This T cell receptor beta chain was retrieved from a study of cytomegalovirus exposure and HLA in healthy donors (TCRdb year 2017). Context from the whole study: According to an earlier analysis of 450 to 650 of the donors, about 179 million T cells yielded 90 million to 140 million unique TCR beta sequences and approximately 280 Gb of sequence data. Typing coverage differed by locus: A, B, C, DRB1 and DQB1 were typed in roughly 620-640 donors, DQA1 in about 500, DPA1 in some 610, and DPB1 in just under 490. Donor age, sex, ethnicity and CMV serostatus were collected together with the repertoire data. Four to six DR-DQ haplotypes were handled as single units for association and clustering, since linkage in the cohort was strong. A separate validation cohort of roughly 120 different subjects was used in addition to the approximately 700-subject first cohort. Every discovery cohort repertoire had been produced on one sequencing platform. In a later analysis, previously published TCR beta repertoires from hundreds of donors were re-analyzed and high-resolution HLA genotyping was added so that TCR occurrence patterns could be studied. An early release covering 500 to 750 HLA-typed donors comprised about 290 gigabases of sequencing data and around 80 million unique TCR sequences. An earlier analysis of about 620 of the donors applied high-throughput TCR beta sequencing to assess whether each TCR beta V gene segment acted as functional or pseudogenic. Both class I and class II loci were covered by HLA typing, at four-digit resolution. Among the roughly 400 genotyped donors, about 83% belonged to the genetic ancestry cluster associated with self-reported Caucasian donors. In the later analysis, no new phenotypic data were used to find candidate immune exposures; instead, reliance was placed on TCR beta sequences and their occurrence across donors. The study aimed to test whether signatures of past pathogen exposure could be identified by cataloging public T cell receptors. A later genetic analysis used genome-wide SNP genotypes for 398 of the 666 donors, treating that subset as a discovery cohort. The study combined high-throughput TCR immunosequencing, statistical association of individual TCRs with disease status, and machine learning to predict cytomegalovirus infection status. Among about 360 genotyped donors of the cohort, an average of around 240,000 unique TCR beta nucleotide sequences were sequenced per donor, around a sixth of them non-productive. The T cell repertoires of 666 subjects were profiled by immunosequencing and related to cytomegalovirus serostatus.

Library preparation was by the immunoSEQ multiplex PCR assay. For the multiplex PCR, a mixture combining 60 forward primers for TCR Vbeta segments and 13 reverse primers for TCR Jbeta segments was used. A multiplex PCR assay on genomic DNA amplified the CDR3 region of rearranged TCR beta genes. On the Illumina HiSeq System, the amplified TCR beta libraries were sequenced as 87-base-pair reads. The study's processing was this. A later analysis tallied about 77 million unique TCR beta chains across the 600 to 700 repertoires, and approximately 12 million of those chains were shared by two or more donors. Raw reads were error-corrected and collapsed into unique sequences by a nearest-neighbor algorithm in which closely related sequences were merged to remove PCR and sequencing errors. Alignment of CDR3 sequences to IMGT reference sequences was used to assign V, D and J gene segments. For a sequence to be retained, a match of at least six nucleotides was required to both a V gene segment and a J gene segment. A rearrangement was called productive if the CDR3 had no stop codons and remained in frame with V and J, and every other rearrangement was called non-productive. Following IMGT convention, CDR3 was defined as the stretch from the second conserved V-encoded cysteine to the conserved J-encoded phenylalanine. In an earlier analysis of 550 to 650 of the donors, sequences lacking an unambiguous match to a single V gene segment were excluded. An earlier analysis of several hundred of the donors called V segments functional above 56.7% productive rearrangements and segregating when the between-donor standard deviation exceeded 5%. A statistical classification framework was developed to diagnose cytomegalovirus status using the catalog of TCR beta chain sequences. A later analysis assigned V and J genes by comparing TCR nucleotide sequences with IMGT/GENE-DB human TR gene sequences. A later analysis assigned CDR3 sequences and most-parsimonious VDJ recombination scenarios with the TCRdist pipeline. In a later analysis, each TCR beta chain was defined by its CDR3 amino acid sequence together with its V-gene family, and reads lacking a unique V-gene family were excluded. As a way to deal with suspected cross-contamination and a sequencing artifact, a later analysis dropped 450 to 700 nucleotide sequences that were highly shared and had low generation probability. A later analysis calculated a clonal expansion index for each public chain from normalized within-repertoire ranks of inferred template counts. In a later analysis, generation probabilities were computed using a VDJ recombination model fitted to out-of-frame rearrangements, and the results were checked against IGoR. A later analysis scored TCR-TCR, TCR-HLA and TCR-CMV co-occurrence with hypergeometric tests, applying a repertoire-size bias correction to TCR pairs. A later analysis estimated false discovery rates by permuting HLA or CMV assignments 20 times. In a later analysis, co-occurring TCRs were grouped using DBSCAN, and TCRdist sequence similarity was added for clustering within HLA-allele-positive subsets. Repertoires with fewer than 30,000 or more than 120,000 public chains were left out of co-occurrence clustering, as were a few repertoires with anomalous nucleotide sharing. TCRdb obtained this table from immuneACCESS and retained in-frame rearrangements with V and J assigned. These tables miss some clones; where compared with another copy, unresolved V genes account for less than half of the shortfall, and the remainder is unexplained. That table supplies the V and J calls and clone size; D and trimming were determined from the DNA. The sample records just over 150,000 clones, more than 70% of which are singletons. The ten largest make up approximately 6.5% of the sample.

The CDR3 sequence holds 14 residues, the cysteine and phenylalanine included. CDR3 DNA only is kept here, 42 bases in frame from base 1. The germline V gene supplies CDR1 MGHRA and CDR2 YSYEKL. V lost 1 base and J lost 6 bases; the stretch between them is 10 bases long. Overall study results and their limits: Most TCR sequences were seen in very few donors, while some public TCRs were found in many individuals. A further reported finding was that TCR beta sequences accurately predicted the HLA-A and HLA-B alleles for most subjects in the first cohort. The 87-base-pair reads could not distinguish some IMGT-functional V segments, including TRBV6-2 and TRBV6-3, so those segments were excluded. In a later genetic analysis, a missense DCLRE1C variant was associated with V-gene and J-gene trimming of TCR beta chains, and the association was replicated in an independent cohort. According to the authors, the approach could potentially be generalized to other disease states and immunological phenotypes. Because HLA typing was unavailable for some donors at each locus, only the typed subset was used in association tests. Because counts were too low, seventeen rarely observed V segments, including chromosome 9 orphons, were excluded from the earlier analysis of 587 of the donors. The study listed 150 to 200 TCR beta chains as associated with cytomegalovirus. In this cohort, only TCR beta chains were sequenced, and detectable features were limited by the absence of alpha or paired-chain data. In a later analysis, several top co-occurrence clusters were reported to appear linked to parvovirus B19, influenza, CMV and Epstein-Barr virus. Strong co-occurrence of HLA alleles, especially DR and DQ, made assigning TCR associations to individual alleles difficult. In vitro tests confirmed that a few of the cytomegalovirus-associated TCR beta chains recognize cytomegalovirus antigens. A later analysis found that most CMV-associated TCR beta chains appeared HLA-restricted, with HLA associations seemingly driven largely by CMV exposure. Cytomegalovirus status was reported to be diagnosed by the classifier with high specificity and sensitivity in both the original and validation cohorts. A later analysis found that HLA-associated TCR beta chains were more clonally expanded and had lower generation probabilities than equally common non-associated chains. In a later analysis, the rate of TCR association differed among HLA loci, with DRB1 alleles having the most associated TCRs and HLA-C alleles having the fewest. The sequencing pipeline was judged likely to have produced a cluster of highly shared sequence variants as a technical artifact. For the cohort, immune exposure information was limited to CMV serostatus. Specific HLA alleles were associated with 15,000 to 20,000 TCR beta sequences at a false discovery rate of 0.05 in a later analysis. Correlated functional status among segregating V segments might reflect linkage disequilibrium, but an unknown experimental factor could not be ruled out. In a later genetic analysis, fewer N-insertions in productive TCRs were reported among donors in an Asian-associated ancestry cluster than the approximately 710-donor mean. An earlier analysis of some 560 of the donors showed that most TCR beta V segments appeared in productive rearrangements either about 90% or about 30% of the time, which broadly matched IMGT annotations. Presence/absence analyses assumed roughly uniform sequencing depth across donors, an assumption that may not hold.

The table lists this clone with a few counts. What antigen it recognizes has not been identified. No base-level quality is on record; no much larger clone is a single base apart. In total, 500 to 700 healthy bone marrow donors made up the cohort. At the time of sampling, every cohort member was nominally healthy, though immune exposures that went unrecorded were likely present. The donor was CMV seropositive and belonged to the group of over 250 seropositive cohort members. A peripheral blood sample was collected from each donor, and TCR beta sequencing was performed on peripheral blood mononuclear cells. Genomic DNA extraction from the blood cell samples was performed with the Qiagen DNeasy Blood Extraction Kit.

The sample consisted of PBMCs. This TCR was sampled from a male donor in good health and CMV-seropositive. The sequence joins TRBV4-1 to TRBJ1-5, with no reliable assignment of the D segment. The CDR3 protein: CASSQGSSPQPQHF. In nucleotide form, the sequence is TGCGCCAGCAGCCAAGGATCTAGCCCTCAGCCCCAGCATTTT.